The TCR beta chain under discussion was sequenced for a study of OX40 agonist ivuxolimab in advanced cancers. Study results and limitations: Among the least clonally expanded were partial responders at 0.1-3.0 mg/kg. Low normalized T-cell clonal expansion was additionally recorded for some nonresponders.

A note on this clone: Antigen specificity is unknown.

Germline loops: CDR1 SGHRS, CDR2 YFSETQ. This CDR3 is built from 15 residues. Losses at the gene ends were 1 base for V and 0 bases for J; bases not matched to a gene: 4. TCRdb's copy holds only in-frame clones and misses some; the assay was immunoSEQ multiplex PCR. Among about 35,000 clones listed, approximately 90% were seen once. The chain is built from TRBV5-1 and TRBJ2-7, with TRBD2 matching over 7 bases. Here the sequenced sample was CD4+ or CD8+ T cells sorted from blood, taken in a trial of the OX40 agonist ivuxolimab. This TCR came from an adult with an advanced solid tumor such as melanoma, head and neck, liver or kidney cancer. DNA of the CDR3: TGCGCCAGCAGCTTGTGGGAGGGGAGCTCCTACGAGCAGTACTTC. Its protein is CASSLWEGSSYEQYF.